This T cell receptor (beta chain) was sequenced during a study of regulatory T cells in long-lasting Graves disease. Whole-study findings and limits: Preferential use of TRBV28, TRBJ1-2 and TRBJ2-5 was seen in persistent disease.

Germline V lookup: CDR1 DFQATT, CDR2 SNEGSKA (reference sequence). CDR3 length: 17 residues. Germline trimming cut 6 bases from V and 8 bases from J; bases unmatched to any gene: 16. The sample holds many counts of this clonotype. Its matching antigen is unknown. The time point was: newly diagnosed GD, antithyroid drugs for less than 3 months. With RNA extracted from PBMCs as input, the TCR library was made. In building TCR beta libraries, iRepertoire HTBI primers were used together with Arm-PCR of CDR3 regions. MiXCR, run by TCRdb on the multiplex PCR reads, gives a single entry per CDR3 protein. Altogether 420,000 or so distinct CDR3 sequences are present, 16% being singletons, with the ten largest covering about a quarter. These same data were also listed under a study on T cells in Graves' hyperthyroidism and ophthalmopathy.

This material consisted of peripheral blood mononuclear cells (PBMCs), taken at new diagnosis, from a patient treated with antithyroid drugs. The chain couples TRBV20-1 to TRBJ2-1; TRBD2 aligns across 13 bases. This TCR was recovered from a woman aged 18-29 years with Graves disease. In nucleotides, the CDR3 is TGCAGTGCCGAAAGACTCCCTACTAGCGGGAGGGGGGATGAGCAGTTCTTC. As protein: CSAERLPTSGRGDEQFF.